These 13 T cell receptor beta chains share one sample of origin, sequenced in a study of blood T cells in healthy people across ages (dated by TCRdb to between 2014 and 2016). Library preparation used 5' RACE. The sample was run on an Illumina HiSeq 2500. A second about 7 to 12 cycle PCR used a sample-barcoded 5' primer and a J-beta primer mix. TCRdb trimmed public reads at Q25 via fastp, called clones via MiXCR and kept in-frame beta chains. Entries that share a CDR3 protein sequence are merged under the most common genes and DNA. The sample data list 1.5 million to 2 million distinct CDR3 sequences, and 25% to 30% of these were observed just once. The ten top clones hold 6.5% to 8.5% of the sample. Material: blood. The receptors come from a woman aged 30 to 39 in good health.

This clonotype came up many times. The CDR3 protein is CASHAGSNVLTF. CDR3 sequence (DNA): TGTGCCAGCCACGCGGGGTCCAACGTCCTGACTTTC. The gene calls are TRBV7-2 and TRBJ2-6; a possible D gene is TRBD2 (6 bases). V lost 8 bases to trimming and J lost 8 bases, with 10 bases between them. Germline-derived CDR1 and CDR2 are SGHTA and FQGNSA. This CDR3 is built from 12 residues.

Concerning this clonotype: This may arise from a read error, as a much more abundant clone is one base away. This chain uses TRBV20-1 with TRBJ1-4, with D tentatively TRBD1 (5 bases). Germline CDR1 and CDR2: DFQATT and SNEGSKA (reference sequence). CDR3 size: 13 residues. For the CDR3, the DNA is TGCAGTACTGGGGCGGGTAATAATGAAAAACGGTTTTTT. It specifies CSTGAGNNEKRFF.

The V call is TRBV10-3, the J call TRBJ2-2, with 7 bases aligning to TRBD2. In germline, CDR1 is ENHRY, CDR2 SYGVKD. The CDR3 sequence is 16 residues long. V trimming: 7 bases; J trimming: 5 bases; junction bases outside the gene matches: 13. Written as DNA, the CDR3 is TGTGCCATCAATCGAGCGGGGCCCTCCCGTACCGGGGAGCTGTTTTTT. Translated, it gives CAINRAGPSRTGELFF.

V is TRBV7-2 and J is TRBJ1-4; weak D call: TRBD1 (5 bases). V gave up 7 bases and J gave up 10 bases, with 13 bases separating them. Germline-derived CDR1 and CDR2 are SGHTA and FQGNSA. The CDR3 spans 12 residues. The CDR3, as DNA: TGTGCCAGCACCATGACCGGGGGAAAACTGTTTTTT. Encoded protein: CASTMTGGKLFF.

For this clonotype: This could be a read error, since a much larger clone is one nucleotide away. V is TRBV11-2 and J is TRBJ2-7; D gene unclear. The CDR3 contains 11 residues. Trimming shortened V by 11 bases and J by 4 bases, and 12 bases separated the two germline ends. Germline CDR1 is SGHAT and CDR2 is FQNNGV. For the CDR3, the DNA is TGTGCCGGCGGCTGGGATTACGAGCAGTACTTC. Its translation is CAGGWDYEQYF.

This clonotype was counted between two and nine times. The chain recombines TRBV11-2 with TRBJ2-3; maybe TRBD2 (6 bases). Germline V gene lookup returns CDR1 SGHAT and CDR2 FQNNGV. V lost 1 base to trimming and J lost 6 bases, with 14 bases between them. The CDR3 runs to 15 residues. CDR3 DNA: TGTGCCAGCAGCTTAGTAGACGGGAGAGTTGATACGCAGTATTTT. Translated: CASSLVDGRVDTQYF.

The V and J genes are TRBV20-1 and TRBJ1-1; 8 bases are shared with TRBD1. J gave up 6 bases and V 1 base, and 19 bases lay outside the gene matches. The germline V gene has CDR1 DFQATT and CDR2 SNEGSKA (reference sequence). There are 18 residues in the CDR3. CDR3 residues: CSARGTGTEVPLVAEAFF. CDR3 coding DNA: TGCAGTGCTAGAGGGACAGGGACGGAAGTGCCACTGGTAGCTGAAGCTTTCTTT.

This chain joins TRBV29-1 and TRBJ1-5; D not resolved. The V end lost 4 bases, the J end lost 0 bases, and 7 bases lay between the germline ends. Germline V gene lookup returns CDR1 SQVTM and CDR2 ANQGSEA. There are 13 residues in the CDR3. CDR3: CSVVWGSNQPQHF. CDR3 nucleotide sequence: TGCAGCGTTGTGTGGGGTAGCAATCAGCCCCAGCATTTT.

This clonotype has ten or more counts. The chain links TRBV10-3 to TRBJ1-2, with D tentatively TRBD1 (6 bases). The V gene's germline CDR1 is ENHRY and CDR2 SYGVKD. Between the trimmed V and J ends, which lost 1 base and 8 bases, there was a span of 8 bases. The CDR3 consists of 12 residues. The CDR3 here is CAISEWDKGYTF. The CDR3, as DNA: TGTGCCATCAGTGAGTGGGACAAAGGCTACACCTTC.

This clonotype was recorded a few times. The gene calls are TRBV20-1 and TRBJ2-1, with D tentatively TRBD2 (5 bases). Trimming removed 5 bases from V and 8 bases from J, with 16 bases in between. The CDR3 spans 13 residues. The V gene's germline CDR1 is DFQATT and CDR2 SNEGSKA (reference sequence). CDR3 sequence (DNA): TGCAGTGCTCCGACCGGTCCCGGGGATGAGCAGTTCTTC. Protein: CSAPTGPGDEQFF.

V usage is TRBV28 and J usage is TRBJ1-6; no clear D. The germline V gene encodes CDR1 MDHEN and CDR2 SYDVKM. The CDR3 has 15 amino acids. Trimming stripped 2 bases from V and 6 bases from J, with 11 bases between. In nucleotides, the CDR3 is TGTGCCAGCAGTTTAAAGGGCCTTGGTAATTCACCCCTCCACTTT. As protein: CASSLKGLGNSPLHF.

In the case of this clonotype: A read error may produce the germline difference seen at one junction end. The chain employs TRBV7-2 and TRBJ2-3; either TRBD1 or TRBD2 may fit D (6 bases each). Germline CDR1 SGHTA, CDR2 FQGNSA. CDR3 length equals 19 residues. CDR3 bases: TGTGCCAGCAGCTTAATACCCACCGGGCTGGCGGGACGGACAGATACGCAGTGTTTT. Translation gives CASSLIPTGLAGRTDTQCF. Full variable domain (rest looked up from reference TRBV7-2 and TRBJ2-3): GAGVSQSPSNKVTEKGKDVELRCDPISGHTALYWYRQSLGQGLEFLIYFQGNSAPDKSGLPSDRFSAERTGGSVSTLTIQRTQQEDSAVYLCASSLIPTGLAGRTDTQCFGPGTRLTVL.

The gene calls are TRBV3-1 and TRBJ1-2, with D unresolved. In germline, CDR1 is LGHDT, CDR2 YNNKEL (reference sequence). This CDR3 is 15 amino acids long. Trimming stripped 9 bases from V and 5 bases from J, with 22 bases between. DNA for the CDR3: TGTGCCAGTAATATGCAGGCCGATTCCGTTTATGGCTACACCTTC. Its translation: CASNMQADSVYGYTF.